This T cell receptor beta chain is from a study of cytomegalovirus exposure and HLA in healthy donors. The PCR had 60 Vbeta and 13 Jbeta primers. Clones were sequenced by immunoSEQ multiplex PCR, and TCRdb holds only the in-frame ones, with some missing. The sample shows 90,000 or so clones, 65% to 75% of them seen only once. On this clone itself: Its antigen remains unknown.

Study-wide findings and caveats: With DRB1 most and HLA-C fewest, TCR association rates differed between HLA loci in a later analysis.

Material for sequencing was PBMCs. This TCR came from a man in his sixties in good health and CMV-seronegative.

CDR3 loop: CASSQGAGLYNEQFF. The DNA for the CDR3 is TGTGCCAGCAGCCAAGGGGCGGGCCTTTACAATGAGCAGTTCTTC. The rearrangement joins TRBV4-2 to TRBJ2-1; perhaps TRBD2 as D (5 bases). The germline CDR1 and CDR2 sequences are LGHNA and YNFKEQ. V lost 1 base and J 4 bases, leaving 11 bases between the germline ends. The CDR3 covers 15 residues.